The following is a TCR beta chain sequence with its context. This sample is part of a study of regulatory T cells in long-lasting Graves disease. Time point here: persistent/refractory GD, antithyroid drugs over 5 years with positive TRAb. TCR sequences were obtained from RNA taken from PBMCs. CDR3 length: 12 amino acids. CDR1 MDHEN and CDR2 SYDVKM come from the germline V gene. V lost 3 bases and J 3 bases, leaving 5 bases between the germline ends. According to the study, TCR beta libraries were built with iRepertoire HTBI primers and CDR3-region Arm-PCR. MiXCR was run by TCRdb on the multiplex PCR reads, yielding one entry per CDR3 protein. The sample lists 360,000 or so distinct CDR3 sequences; roughly 25% were seen once.

This TCR was recovered from a woman aged 40 to 50 with Graves disease. Source: peripheral blood mononuclear cells (PBMCs), taken when the disease was refractory, from a patient treated with antithyroid drugs. The V gene is TRBV28, the J gene TRBJ1-2, with D unclear. Here the CDR3 reads CASSLRHYGYTF. The CDR3 coding sequence is TGTGCCAGCAGTTTGCGACACTATGGCTACACCTTC.